This TCR beta chain was captured in a study of blood T cell repertoires in COVID-19. Study details: Material from acute and convalescent COVID-19 was sourced from the United States, Italy and Spain.

The V end lost 1 base, the J end lost 5 bases, and 12 bases lay between the germline ends. The CDR3 runs to 14 residues. Germline loops: CDR1 SGHRS, CDR2 YFSETQ. Sequencing used immunoSEQ multiplex PCR; TCRdb keeps in-frame clones, though not all of them. Of some 29,000 clones listed, about nine tenths are singletons. The rearrangement uses TRBV5-1 and TRBJ2-5; D gene ambiguous. The specimen sequenced was peripheral blood. The clonotype originates from a man in his sixties or seventies with active or convalescent COVID-19. CDR3 residues: CASSLSQVRETQYF. The CDR3 nucleotides are TGCGCCAGCAGCTTGAGCCAAGTGAGGGAGACCCAGTACTTC.